A selection of T cell receptor beta chains follows, all from one sample in a study of blood T cell repertoires in COVID-19. Profiled with immunoSEQ multiplex PCR; TCRdb holds only in-frame clones, not every one. The top ten clones hold almost 8.5% of a sample with about 140,000 clones, about 82% of them seen once. The specimen was peripheral blood. These receptor sequences come from a woman aged 60-75 years with acute or convalescent COVID-19. Each CDR3 is given with its conserved first and last residue. D genes are given only for firm matches. A row's size may be missing; if present it is once, few, many or a size class.

CDR3 DNA,CDR3 protein,J gene,D gene,V gene,clone size
TGTGCCAGCAACATTAGGAGGGGCACAGATACGCAGTATTTT,CASNIRRGTDTQYF,TRBJ2-3,-,TRBV11-3,-
TGCGCCAGCAGTGAGGGGGAGAGGTTAGGGACTGAAGCTTTCTTT,CASSEGERLGTEAFF,TRBJ1-1,-,TRBV10-2,many
TGTGCCAGCTCCAGACAGGGCCGCTATGGCTACACCTTC,CASSRQGRYGYTF,TRBJ1-2,TRBD1,TRBV28,-
TGTGCCAGCAGTCGTACTCTACTTCGAGCCCGGGGGGCGCGTTCGACGGCCACTGAAGCTTTCTTT,CASSRTLLRARGARSTATEAFF,TRBJ1-1,-,TRBV6-6,-
TGTGCCAGCAGCCAAGTGAGGGTTTCAGGTAATGAGCAGTTCTTC,CASSQVRVSGNEQFF,TRBJ2-1,-,TRBV3-1/TRBV3-2,-
TGTGCCAGCAGCTTAGTAGGGACAAATAGCAATCAGCCCCAGCATTTT,CASSLVGTNSNQPQHF,TRBJ1-5,-,TRBV7-2,-
TGTGCCAGCAGGCGGGGCCAAGAGACCCAGTACTTC,CASRRGQETQYF,TRBJ2-5,-,TRBV11-3,-
TGTGCCAGTAGTGCCCGACAAAACTCCTACGAGCAGTACTTC,CASSARQNSYEQYF,TRBJ2-7,-,TRBV19,-
TGTGCCAGCAGGACAGGCGACTCACCCCTCCACTTT,CASRTGDSPLHF,TRBJ1-6,-,TRBV2,-
TGTGCCAGCAGTGAAGTTATTAGCGGAGGAGAGACCCAGTACTTC,CASSEVISGGETQYF,TRBJ2-5,-,TRBV6-1,-
TGTGCCAGCAGGGCGGGACAGTTTAATTCACCCCTCCACTTT,CASRAGQFNSPLHF,TRBJ1-6,TRBD1,TRBV6-5,-
TGTGCCAGCAGTTTCTCCTCAGGGGTTGGAAACACCATATATTTT,CASSFSSGVGNTIYF,TRBJ1-3,-,TRBV28,-
TGTGCCAGCAGTCCCCTCGGAGGGGGAGGGTCGGATGCTTTCTTT,CASSPLGGGGSDAFF,TRBJ1-1,-,TRBV28,many
TGTGCCAGCAGCTTAGGCCGGCAGGGATCGGTTTATGGCTACACCTTC,CASSLGRQGSVYGYTF,TRBJ1-2,-,TRBV11-3,-
TGTGCCAGCAGCTTGGCATTAGGGGGACAGCCCTCCTACGAGCAGTACTTC,CASSLALGGQPSYEQYF,TRBJ2-7,TRBD1,TRBV5-6,once
TGTGCTAGTGGTTTGGTTGTCAGGGTCCTACCCCCGGGGAACACTGAAGCTTTCTTT,CASGLVVRVLPPGNTEAFF,TRBJ1-1,-,TRBV12-5,-
TGCAGCGTTGCCGGGGGGAGAGGGCAAGAGACCCAGTACTTC,CSVAGGRGQETQYF,TRBJ2-5,TRBD2,TRBV29-1,once
TGTGCCAGCACCCTCCGCGGGCTCACCGGGGAGCTGTTTTTT,CASTLRGLTGELFF,TRBJ2-2,-,TRBV5-8,-
TGTGCCACCGGACAGGGGTTGAACACTGAAGCTTTCTTT,CATGQGLNTEAFF,TRBJ1-1,TRBD1,TRBV7-9,few
TGTGCCAGCAGCTTGAGGGGGGGCGGGGTAAATACGCAGTATTTT,CASSLRGGGVNTQYF,TRBJ2-3,-,TRBV5-4,-
TGTGCCAGTAGTATAGAGACACAGGGGGCTGGCTACACCTTC,CASSIETQGAGYTF,TRBJ1-2,TRBD1,TRBV19,once
TGTGCCAGTAGTAGATTACAGGGAAGGGGTGTGGCAGTAAATCAGCCCCAGCATTTT,CASSRLQGRGVAVNQPQHF,TRBJ1-5,-,TRBV19,few
TGTGCCAGCAGCCAAGTGCACAGGGCGACTGAAGCTTTCTTT,CASSQVHRATEAFF,TRBJ1-1,-,TRBV14,-
TGTGCCAGCACCTCCGGGGGGGCAGATACGCAGTATTTT,CASTSGGADTQYF,TRBJ2-3,TRBD2,TRBV7-9,-
TGTGCCAGCAGCACTCGGAGGGGGGGGCATAATGAGCAGTTCTTC,CASSTRRGGHNEQFF,TRBJ2-1,-,TRBV13,-
TGTGCCAGCAGCTTAGGTACCCCCGGTCAGCCCCAGCATTTT,CASSLGTPGQPQHF,TRBJ1-5,-,TRBV7-6,-
TGTGCCAGCAGCTTAGGACATCCCTTAAGCTCCTACGAGCAGTACTTC,CASSLGHPLSSYEQYF,TRBJ2-7,-,TRBV5-4,-
TGTGCCAGCAAATTAAGACCTGGAACAGGGGGCGATCTATCTGGGGCCAACGTCCTGACTTTC,CASKLRPGTGGDLSGANVLTF,TRBJ2-6,-,TRBV21-1,-
TGTGCCAGCTCACCTCCCACAGCGGGGGCTTTCTTT,CASSPPTAGAFF,TRBJ1-1,-,TRBV18,few
TGTGCCAGCAGCCAAGGTGGGAGCGGGGGGTACAATGAGCAGTTCTTC,CASSQGGSGGYNEQFF,TRBJ2-1,TRBD2,TRBV3-1/TRBV3-2,-
TGTGCCAGCAGCACACAGGGAGCGGAGACCCAGTACTTC,CASSTQGAETQYF,TRBJ2-5,-,TRBV3-1/TRBV3-2,-
TGTGCCAGCAGTACGACTAGCGGGGCATTGGATACGCAGTATTTT,CASSTTSGALDTQYF,TRBJ2-3,TRBD2,TRBV6-2/TRBV6-3,-